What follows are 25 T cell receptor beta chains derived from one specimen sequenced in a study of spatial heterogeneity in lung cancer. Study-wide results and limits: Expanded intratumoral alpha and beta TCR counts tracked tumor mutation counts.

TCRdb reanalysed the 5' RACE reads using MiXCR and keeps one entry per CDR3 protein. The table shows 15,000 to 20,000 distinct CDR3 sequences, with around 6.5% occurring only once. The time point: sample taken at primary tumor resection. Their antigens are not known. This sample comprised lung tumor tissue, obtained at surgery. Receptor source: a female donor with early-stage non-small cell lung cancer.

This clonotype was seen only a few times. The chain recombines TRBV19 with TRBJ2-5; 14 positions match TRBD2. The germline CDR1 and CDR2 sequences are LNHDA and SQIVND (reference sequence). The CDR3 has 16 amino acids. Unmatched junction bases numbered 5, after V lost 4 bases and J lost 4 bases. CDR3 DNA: TGTGCCAGTAGTAGAGGGACTAGCGGGAGTCGAGAGACCCAGTACTTC. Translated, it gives CASSRGTSGSRETQYF.

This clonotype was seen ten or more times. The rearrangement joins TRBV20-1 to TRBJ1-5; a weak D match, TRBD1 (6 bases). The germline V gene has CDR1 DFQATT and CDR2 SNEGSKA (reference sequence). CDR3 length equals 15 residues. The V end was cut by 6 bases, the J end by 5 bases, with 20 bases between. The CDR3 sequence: CSARWGQGLYQPQHF. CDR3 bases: TGCAGTGCAAGATGGGGGCAGGGATTATATCAGCCCCAGCATTTT.

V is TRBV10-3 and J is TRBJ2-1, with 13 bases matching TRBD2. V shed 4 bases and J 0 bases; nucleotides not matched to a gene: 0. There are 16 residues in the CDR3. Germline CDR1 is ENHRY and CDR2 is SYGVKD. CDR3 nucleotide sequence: TGTGCCATCAGTGGGACTAGCGGGAGCTCCTACAATGAGCAGTTCTTC. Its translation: CAISGTSGSSYNEQFF.

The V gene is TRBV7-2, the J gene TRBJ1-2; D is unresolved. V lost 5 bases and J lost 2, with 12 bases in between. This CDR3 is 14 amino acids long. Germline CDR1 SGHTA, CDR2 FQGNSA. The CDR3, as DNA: TGTGCCAGCAGCCTCGCCGCGGGGAACTATGGCTACACCTTC. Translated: CASSLAAGNYGYTF.

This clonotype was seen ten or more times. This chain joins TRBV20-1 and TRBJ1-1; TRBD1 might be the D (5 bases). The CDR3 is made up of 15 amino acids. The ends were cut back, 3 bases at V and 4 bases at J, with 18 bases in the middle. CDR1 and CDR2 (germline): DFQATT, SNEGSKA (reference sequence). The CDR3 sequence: CSARPLDRRGTEAFF. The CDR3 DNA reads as TGCAGTGCTAGGCCCCTTGACAGACGGGGCACTGAAGCTTTCTTT.

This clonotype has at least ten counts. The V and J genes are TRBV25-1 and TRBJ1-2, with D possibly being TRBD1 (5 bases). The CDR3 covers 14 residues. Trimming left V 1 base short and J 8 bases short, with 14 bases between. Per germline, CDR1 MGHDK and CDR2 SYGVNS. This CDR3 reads CASSEWGSSGGYTF. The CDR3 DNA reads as TGTGCCAGCAGTGAATGGGGCTCCTCTGGCGGCTACACCTTC.

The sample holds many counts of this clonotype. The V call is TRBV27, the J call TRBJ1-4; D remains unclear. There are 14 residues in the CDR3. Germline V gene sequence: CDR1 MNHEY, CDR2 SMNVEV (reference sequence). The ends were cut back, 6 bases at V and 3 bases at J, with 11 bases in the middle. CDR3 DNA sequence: TGTGCCAGCAGCTCAATATTTGCTAATGAAAAACTGTTTTTT. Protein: CASSSIFANEKLFF.

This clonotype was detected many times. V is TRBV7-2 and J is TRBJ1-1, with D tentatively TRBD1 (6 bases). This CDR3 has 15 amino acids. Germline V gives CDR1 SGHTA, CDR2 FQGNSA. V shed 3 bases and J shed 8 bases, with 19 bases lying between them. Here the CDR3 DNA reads TGTGCCAGCAGCTTTCGGTTTGTACAGGGAAACGAAGCTTTCTTT. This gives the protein CASSFRFVQGNEAFF.

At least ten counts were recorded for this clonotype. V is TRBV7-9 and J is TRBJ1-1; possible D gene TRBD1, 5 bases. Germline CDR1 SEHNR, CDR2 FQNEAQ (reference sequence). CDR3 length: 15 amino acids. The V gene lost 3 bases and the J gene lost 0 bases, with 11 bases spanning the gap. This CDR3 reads CASSFRQTLNTEAFF. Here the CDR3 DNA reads TGTGCCAGCAGCTTCAGACAGACTTTGAACACTGAAGCTTTCTTT.

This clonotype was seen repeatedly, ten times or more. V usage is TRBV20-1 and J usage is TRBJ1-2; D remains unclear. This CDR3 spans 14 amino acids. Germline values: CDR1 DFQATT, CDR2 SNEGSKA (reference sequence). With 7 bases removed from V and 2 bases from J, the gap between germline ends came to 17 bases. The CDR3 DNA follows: TGCAGTGTTCGGATTTCTGTGGCCAACTATGGCTACACCTTC. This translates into CSVRISVANYGYTF.

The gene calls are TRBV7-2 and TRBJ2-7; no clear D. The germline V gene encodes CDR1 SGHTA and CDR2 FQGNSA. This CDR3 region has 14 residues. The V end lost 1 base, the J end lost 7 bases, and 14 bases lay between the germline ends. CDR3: CASSLDGSRLEQYF. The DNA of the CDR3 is TGTGCCAGCAGCTTAGACGGCAGTCGTTTGGAGCAGTACTTC.

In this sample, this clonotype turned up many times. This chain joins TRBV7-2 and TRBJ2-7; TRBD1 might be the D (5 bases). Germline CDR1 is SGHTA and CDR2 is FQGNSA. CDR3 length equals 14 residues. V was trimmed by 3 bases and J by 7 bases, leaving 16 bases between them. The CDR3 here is CASSLGRPNLEQYF. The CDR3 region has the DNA TGTGCCAGCAGCTTGGGGCGACCAAATCTGGAGCAGTACTTC.

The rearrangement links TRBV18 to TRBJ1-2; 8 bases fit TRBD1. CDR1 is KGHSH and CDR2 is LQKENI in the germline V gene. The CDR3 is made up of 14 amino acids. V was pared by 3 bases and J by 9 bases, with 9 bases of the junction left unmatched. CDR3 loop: CASSPYDRGERYTF. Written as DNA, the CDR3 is TGTGCCAGCTCACCCTACGACAGGGGAGAGCGCTACACCTTC.

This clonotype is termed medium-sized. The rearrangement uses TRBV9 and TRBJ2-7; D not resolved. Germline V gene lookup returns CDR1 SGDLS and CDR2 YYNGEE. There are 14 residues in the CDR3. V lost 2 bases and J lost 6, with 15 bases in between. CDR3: CASSVRVESGEQYF. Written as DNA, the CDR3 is TGTGCCAGCAGCGTCCGGGTGGAGTCGGGCGAGCAGTACTTC. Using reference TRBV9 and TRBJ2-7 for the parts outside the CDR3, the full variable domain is DSGVTQTPKHLITATGQRVTLRCSPRSGDLSVYWYQQSLDQGLQFLIQYYNGEERAKGNILERFSAQQFPDLHSELNLSSLELGDSALYFCASSVRVESGEQYFGPGTRLTVT.

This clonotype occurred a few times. CDR3 sequence (DNA): TGTGCCACAGGACAGGGCGGCTACAATGAGCAGTTCTTC. Protein: CATGQGGYNEQFF. The chain has TRBV19 and TRBJ2-1; 8 bases fit TRBD1. V shed 10 bases and J 3 bases; nucleotides not matched to a gene: 5. This CDR3 region has 13 residues. Looked up from germline, CDR1 is LNHDA and CDR2 is SQIVND (reference sequence).

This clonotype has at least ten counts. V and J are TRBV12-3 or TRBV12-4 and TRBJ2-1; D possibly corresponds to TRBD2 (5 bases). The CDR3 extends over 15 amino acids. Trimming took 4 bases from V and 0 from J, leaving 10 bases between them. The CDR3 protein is CASSSSGASYNEQFF. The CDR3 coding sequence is TGTGCCAGCAGTTCCAGCGGAGCCTCCTACAATGAGCAGTTCTTC.

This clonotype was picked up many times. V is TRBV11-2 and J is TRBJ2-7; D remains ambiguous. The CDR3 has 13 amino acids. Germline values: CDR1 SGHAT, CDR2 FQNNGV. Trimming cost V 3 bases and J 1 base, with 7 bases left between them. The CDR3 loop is CASSFGQSYEQYF. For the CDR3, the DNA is TGTGCCAGCAGCTTCGGTCAATCCTACGAGCAGTACTTC.

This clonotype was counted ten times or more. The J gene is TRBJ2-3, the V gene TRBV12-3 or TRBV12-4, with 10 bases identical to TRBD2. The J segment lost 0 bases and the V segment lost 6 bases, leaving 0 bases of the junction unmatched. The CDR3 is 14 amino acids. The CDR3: CASRLAGSTDTQYF. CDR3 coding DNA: TGTGCCAGCAGACTAGCGGGGAGCACAGATACGCAGTATTTT.

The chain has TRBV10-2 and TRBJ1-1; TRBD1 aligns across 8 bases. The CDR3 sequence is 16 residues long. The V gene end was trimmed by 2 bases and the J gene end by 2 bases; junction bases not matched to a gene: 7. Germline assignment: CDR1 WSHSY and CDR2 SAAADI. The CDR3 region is CASSEHRQGPNTEAFF. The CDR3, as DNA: TGCGCCAGCAGTGAGCATAGACAGGGGCCTAACACTGAAGCTTTCTTT.

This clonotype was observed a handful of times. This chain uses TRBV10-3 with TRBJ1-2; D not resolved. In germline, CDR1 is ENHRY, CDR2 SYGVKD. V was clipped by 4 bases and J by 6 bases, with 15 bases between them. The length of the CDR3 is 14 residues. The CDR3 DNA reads TGTGCCATCAGTGCGAGGGAAAGAGGCGATGGCTACACCTTC. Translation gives CAISARERGDGYTF.

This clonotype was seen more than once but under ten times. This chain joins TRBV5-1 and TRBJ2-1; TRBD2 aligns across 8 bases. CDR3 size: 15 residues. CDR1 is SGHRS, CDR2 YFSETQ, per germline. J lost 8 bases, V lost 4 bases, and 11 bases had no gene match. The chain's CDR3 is CASSVGVGAGDEQFF. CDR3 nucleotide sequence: TGCGCCAGCAGCGTTGGGGTAGGAGCGGGAGATGAGCAGTTCTTC.

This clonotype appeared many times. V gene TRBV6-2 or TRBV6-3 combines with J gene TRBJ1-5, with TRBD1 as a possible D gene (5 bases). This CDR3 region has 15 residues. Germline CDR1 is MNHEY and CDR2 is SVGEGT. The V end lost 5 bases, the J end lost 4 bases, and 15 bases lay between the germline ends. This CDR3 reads CASSRTSQGNQPQHF. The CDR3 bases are TGTGCCAGCAGTCGTACTTCGCAGGGTAATCAGCCCCAGCATTTT.

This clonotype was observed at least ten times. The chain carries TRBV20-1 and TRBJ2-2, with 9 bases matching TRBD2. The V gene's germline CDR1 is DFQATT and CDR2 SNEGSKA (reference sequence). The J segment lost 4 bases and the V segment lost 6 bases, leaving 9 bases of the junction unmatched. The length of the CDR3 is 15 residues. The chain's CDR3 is CSAAEGLATTGELFF. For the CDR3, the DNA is TGCAGTGCAGCAGAGGGACTAGCCACCACCGGGGAGCTGTTTTTT.

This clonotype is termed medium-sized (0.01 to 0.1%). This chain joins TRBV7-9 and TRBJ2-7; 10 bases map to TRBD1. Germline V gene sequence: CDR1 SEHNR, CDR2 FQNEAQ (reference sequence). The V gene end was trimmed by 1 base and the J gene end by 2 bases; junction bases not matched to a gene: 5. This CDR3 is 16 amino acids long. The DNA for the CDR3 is TGTGCCAGCAGCTTAGGGGGACAGGGGATTCCCTACGAGCAGTACTTC. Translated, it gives CASSLGGQGIPYEQYF.

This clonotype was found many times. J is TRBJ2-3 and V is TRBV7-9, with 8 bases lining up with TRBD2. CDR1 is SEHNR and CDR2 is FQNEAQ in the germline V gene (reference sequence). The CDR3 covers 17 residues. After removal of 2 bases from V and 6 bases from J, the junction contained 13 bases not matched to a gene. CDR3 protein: CASSLYPAGASGDTQYF. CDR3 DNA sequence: TGTGCCAGCAGCTTATATCCAGCGGGAGCGTCTGGGGATACGCAGTATTTT.